Listed below are T cell receptor beta chains from one sample, sequenced in a study of blood T cells in healthy people across ages. TCRdb independently ran MiXCR on the 5' RACE reads; one entry per CDR3 protein. The data show fewer than 2 million distinct CDR3 sequences, roughly two fifths seen once. Sequenced: blood. All receptors come from a human donor in good health. CDR3s include the opening cysteine and the closing phenylalanine or tryptophan. D genes are given only for firm matches. Some rows mark clone size as missing; the rest say once, few, many or name a class of expanded clone.

D gene,J gene,V gene,clone size,CDR3 DNA,CDR3 protein
TRBD1,TRBJ2-5,TRBV10-3,few,TGTGCCATCAATAGTAGGGGGACAGGGGTCGCGCAGTACTTC,CAINSRGTGVAQYF
TRBD1,TRBJ2-6,TRBV13,few,TGTGCCAGCAGCGGTGGACAGGGGGGCGTCTCTGGGGCCAACGTCCTGACTTTC,CASSGGQGGVSGANVLTF
TRBD1,TRBJ1-1,TRBV6-2/TRBV6-3,-,TGTGCCAGTAGTCCTCACGAACAGGGGAGGGGTACTGAAGCTTTCTTT,CASSPHEQGRGTEAFF
TRBD1,TRBJ1-2,TRBV29-1,-,TGCAGCGTTGAACGGGGACAGGGAAACTATGGCTACACCTTC,CSVERGQGNYGYTF
-,TRBJ1-2,TRBV13,-,TGTGCCAGCCTATCGGCGGGGCGGGGGCGTACCTATGGCTACACCTTC,CASLSAGRGRTYGYTF
-,TRBJ1-5,TRBV6-5,-,TGTGCCAGCAGTTTGTCACAGACCAAAAATCAGCCCCAGCATTTT,CASSLSQTKNQPQHF
-,TRBJ1-2,TRBV7-9,-,TGTGCCAGCAGCTTAGGTTTATCGCCCTCTGGCTACACCTTC,CASSLGLSPSGYTF
-,TRBJ1-2,TRBV20-1,-,TGCAGTGCTAGAGATCCCAACTTCTATGGCTACACCTTC,CSARDPNFYGYTF
-,TRBJ1-2,TRBV12-3/TRBV12-4,few,TGTGCCAGCAGAACCACAGGGTTTAGTAATGGCTACACCTTC,CASRTTGFSNGYTF
-,TRBJ1-5,TRBV6-1,-,TGTGCCAGCAGTGAATTGGGGATGAATCAGCCCCAGCATTTT,CASSELGMNQPQHF
-,TRBJ1-5,TRBV12-3/TRBV12-4,few,TGTGCCAGCAGTCCCCGGGAGGTGGGCTGGCAGCCCCAGCATTTT,CASSPREVGWQPQHF
TRBD1,TRBJ2-7,TRBV7-2,few,TGTGTCAGCAGCGGTTGGGACAGGGGCAACTACGAGCAGTACTTC,CVSSGWDRGNYEQYF
-,TRBJ2-3,TRBV5-1,-,TGCGCCAGCAGCCCCCGGGGGCCCGATGTAGATACGCAGTATTTT,CASSPRGPDVDTQYF
TRBD1,TRBJ1-1,TRBV7-8,-,TGTGCCAGCAGCTTACCGGGGACAGTTAGCTACACTGAAGCTTTCTTT,CASSLPGTVSYTEAFF
TRBD2,TRBJ2-5,TRBV5-1,-,TGCGCCAGCACGACTAGCGGAGACAAACAAGAGACCCAGTACTTC,CASTTSGDKQETQYF
-,TRBJ1-2,TRBV29-1,-,TGCAGCGTGGCCGGGACGGTCGGCTCTAACTATGGCTACACCTTC,CSVAGTVGSNYGYTF
-,TRBJ2-3,TRBV7-2,few,TGTGCCAGCAGCATCCAGGAAGATACGCAGTATTTT,CASSIQEDTQYF
-,TRBJ2-5,TRBV11-2,-,TGTGCCAGCAGCTCCGGGACACGATCGGACCAAGAGACCCAGTACTTC,CASSSGTRSDQETQYF
-,TRBJ2-1,TRBV5-5,-,TGTGCCAGCAGCCTAGGTCCGGGGGCCCGCGAGAAGTTCTTC,CASSLGPGAREKFF
TRBD1,TRBJ2-7,TRBV28,-,TGTGCCAGCAGCCAGATGAGGGGGCGCGACGAGCAGTACTTC,CASSQMRGRDEQYF
-,TRBJ1-2,TRBV27,many,TGTGCCAGCAGTTTATCAGGTCAGAACTATGGCTACACCTTC,CASSLSGQNYGYTF
-,TRBJ1-2,TRBV25-1,-,TGTGCCAGCAGTCCCCTTGTTTATGGTAGCCCAAGCAACTATGGCTACACCTTC,CASSPLVYGSPSNYGYTF
-,TRBJ1-4,TRBV7-8,-,TGTGCCAGCAGCCAGGGGACGCCTAATGAAAAACTGTTTTTT,CASSQGTPNEKLFF
-,TRBJ2-1,TRBV7-8,few,TGTGCCAGCAGCCCAGACAGAACCTCCTACAATGAGCAGTTCTTC,CASSPDRTSYNEQFF
-,TRBJ2-4,TRBV2,-,TGTGCCAGCAGTGCGTATGTCGGCATTCAGTACTTC,CASSAYVGIQYF
-,TRBJ1-2,TRBV7-9,-,TGTGCCAGCAGCTTAGGATCCAGGGGAGGCCCCTATGGCTACACCTTC,CASSLGSRGGPYGYTF
-,TRBJ2-6,TRBV9,once,TGTGCCTGCAGCACTCGTTCAGGGAGCGGGGCCAACGTCCTGACTTTC,CACSTRSGSGANVLTF
-,TRBJ1-1,TRBV5-1,-,TGCGCCAGCAGTCCCGGGGTGGGGCAGGACACTGAAGCTTTCTTT,CASSPGVGQDTEAFF
TRBD2,TRBJ2-7,TRBV3-1,-,TGTGCCAGCAGCCAAGCCGCCGGGGGGTTTTACGAGCAGTACTTC,CASSQAAGGFYEQYF
-,TRBJ2-7,TRBV18,-,TGTGCCAGCTCATTCCCAGGGGAGTACGAGCAGTACTTC,CASSFPGEYEQYF
TRBD1,TRBJ1-5,TRBV7-2,few,TGTGCCAGCAGCTTAATGACAGGGAATCAGCCCCAGCATTTT,CASSLMTGNQPQHF
-,TRBJ1-4,TRBV20-1,-,TGCAGTGCTAGAGAGGGACCAAAACTGTTTTTT,CSAREGPKLFF
TRBD1,TRBJ2-5,TRBV7-9,-,TGTGCCAGCAGGAGGGGGACAGGCGGGGAGACCCAGTACTTC,CASRRGTGGETQYF
TRBD1,TRBJ1-2,TRBV6-2/TRBV6-3,few,TGTGCCAGCAGTCGCAACCACAGGACAGGGGGAGATGGCTACACCTTC,CASSRNHRTGGDGYTF
-,TRBJ1-2,TRBV15,once,TGTGCCACCAGCGTCGAGGGGGGGGAAAGCCCCTATGGCTACACCTTC,CATSVEGGESPYGYTF
-,TRBJ2-1,TRBV29-1,few,TGCAGCGTGTCACAGGGCCACAATGAGCAGTTCTTC,CSVSQGHNEQFF
TRBD1,TRBJ1-2,TRBV6-2/TRBV6-3,once,TGTGCCACCCAGCCGGGACAGGGGGCGTCTGGCTACACCTTC,CATQPGQGASGYTF
-,TRBJ2-4,TRBV4-2,few,TGTGCCAGCAGCCAAGTCAGCCAGTCAATAGCCAAAAACATTCAGTACTTC,CASSQVSQSIAKNIQYF
TRBD1,TRBJ1-6,TRBV28,few,TGTGCCAGCAGCACAGGGGATAATTCACCCCTCCACTTT,CASSTGDNSPLHF
-,TRBJ2-3,TRBV5-1,many,TGCGCCAGCAGCTTATCTCTAGGCACAGATACGCAGTATTTT,CASSLSLGTDTQYF
-,TRBJ2-7,TRBV7-2,once,TGTGCCAGCAGCTTACTACGATACAGGGTTCTCTCCTACAATGAGCAGTACTTC,CASSLLRYRVLSYNEQYF
-,TRBJ2-6,TRBV4-1,-,TGCGCCAGCAGCCTTAGACAGTATAAATCTGGGGCCAACGTCCTGACTTTC,CASSLRQYKSGANVLTF
TRBD1,TRBJ1-6,TRBV20-1,-,TGCAGTGCTAGGACGGACAGGGACGATTCACCCCTCCACTTT,CSARTDRDDSPLHF
TRBD2,TRBJ2-1,TRBV7-9,-,TGTGCCAGCAGCCCGGTTAGCGGGATTTCCTACAATGAGCAGTTCTTC,CASSPVSGISYNEQFF